This T cell receptor (beta chain) was profiled in a study of radiotherapy plus CTLA-4 blockade in lung cancer. Study-level points and caveats: Among reported predictors of response, early blood T cell clone dynamics with interferon-beta performed best.

Germline V gives CDR1 SGHRS, CDR2 YFSETQ. The ends were cut back, 0 bases at V and 0 bases at J, with 10 bases in the middle. The CDR3 totals 16 residues. Regarding this clone: The antigen is undetermined.

Sequencing used immunoSEQ multiplex PCR; TCRdb keeps in-frame clones, though not all of them. The sample has around 86,000 clones, 75% to 90% seen once; the top ten hold around 0.76%. Sequenced material: peripheral blood, taken from a patient treated with radiotherapy plus ipilimumab. The chain employs TRBV5-1 and TRBJ2-1; D might be TRBD2 (6 bases). This clonotype was sampled from a human donor with non-small cell lung cancer who had stable disease on radiotherapy plus ipilimumab. In DNA form, the CDR3 reads TGCGCCAGCAGCTTGGGTGGGGGAGGCTCCTACAATGAGCAGTTCTTC. Translating it yields CASSLGGGGSYNEQFF.